These T cell receptor beta chains were read from a single sample in a study of post-analysis software for immune sequencing data. TCRdb called the PCR reads again in MiXCR, with one record for every CDR3 protein. The sample has about 260,000 distinct CDR3 sequences; 35% to 40% are singletons. The sequencing sample was made of blood. The origin of the receptors is a girl aged 5-17 years with multiple sclerosis. Both conserved end residues are part of each CDR3. D genes are given only for firm matches. Some rows have no size entry. The others give once, few or many, or a class for an expanded clone.

j_gene: TRBJ2-7; d_gene: NA; v_gene: TRBV5-1; abundance: many; CDR3aa: CASSLEPTYEQYF; CDR3nt: TGCGCCAGCAGCTTGGAACCAACCTACGAGCAGTACTTC
j_gene: TRBJ1-5; d_gene: NA; v_gene: TRBV29-1; abundance: many; CDR3aa: CSVVFKINQPQHF; CDR3nt: TGCAGCGTTGTTTTCAAGATTAATCAGCCCCAGCATTTT
j_gene: TRBJ2-2; d_gene: TRBD1; v_gene: TRBV29-1; abundance: few; CDR3aa: CSVAFRDRGNTGELFF; CDR3nt: TGCAGCGTTGCCTTCCGGGACAGGGGGAACACCGGGGAGCTGTTTTTT
j_gene: TRBJ2-4; d_gene: NA; v_gene: TRBV7-2; abundance: NA; CDR3aa: CASSPPSKNIQCF; CDR3nt: TGTGCCAGCAGTCCCCCGTCCAAAAACATTCAGTGCTTC
j_gene: TRBJ2-5; d_gene: NA; v_gene: TRBV12-3/TRBV12-4; abundance: NA; CDR3aa: CASSLALRQQETQYF; CDR3nt: TGTGCCAGCAGTTTAGCATTGAGGCAGCAAGAGACCCAGTACTTC
j_gene: TRBJ2-1; d_gene: TRBD2; v_gene: TRBV7-3; abundance: NA; CDR3aa: CASSLIAGNDEQFF; CDR3nt: TGTGCCAGCAGCTTAATAGCGGGAAACGATGAGCAGTTCTTC
j_gene: TRBJ1-2; d_gene: NA; v_gene: TRBV2; abundance: many; CDR3aa: CASRRSTGEGNYGYTF; CDR3nt: TGTGCCAGCAGGCGGTCTACGGGGGAAGGGAACTATGGCTACACCTTC
j_gene: TRBJ2-1; d_gene: NA; v_gene: TRBV20-1; abundance: many; CDR3aa: CSARDLEYDEQFF; CDR3nt: TGCAGTGCTAGAGATCTCGAGTACGATGAGCAGTTCTTC
j_gene: TRBJ2-1; d_gene: TRBD2; v_gene: TRBV5-1; abundance: many; CDR3aa: CASSPGLAAVGYNEQFF; CDR3nt: TGCGCCAGCAGCCCGGGACTAGCGGCGGTGGGCTACAATGAGCAGTTCTTC
j_gene: TRBJ1-2; d_gene: NA; v_gene: TRBV7-2; abundance: NA; CDR3aa: CASSPRVLDGYTF; CDR3nt: TGTGCCAGCAGCCCCAGGGTATTGGATGGCTACACCTTC
j_gene: TRBJ2-3; d_gene: NA; v_gene: TRBV4-1; abundance: many; CDR3aa: CASSGQYTDTQYF; CDR3nt: TGCGCCAGCAGCGGACAGTACACAGATACGCAGTATTTT
j_gene: TRBJ2-1; d_gene: TRBD2; v_gene: TRBV10-3; abundance: NA; CDR3aa: CAISGSGTSGYNEQFF; CDR3nt: TGTGCCATCAGTGGTTCCGGGACTAGCGGGTACAATGAGCAGTTCTTC
j_gene: TRBJ2-7; d_gene: NA; v_gene: TRBV10-2; abundance: NA; CDR3aa: CASSNRGGSYEQYF; CDR3nt: TGCGCCAGCAGTAACAGGGGGGGCTCCTACGAGCAGTACTTC
j_gene: TRBJ1-6; d_gene: NA; v_gene: TRBV12-3/TRBV12-4; abundance: NA; CDR3aa: CASSFDWDSPPHF; CDR3nt: TGTGCCAGCAGTTTTGACTGGGATTCACCCCCCCACTTT
j_gene: TRBJ2-7; d_gene: TRBD1; v_gene: TRBV10-3; abundance: many; CDR3aa: CAISESRTGAYEQYF; CDR3nt: TGTGCCATCAGTGAGTCTAGGACAGGGGCCTACGAGCAGTACTTC
j_gene: TRBJ1-1; d_gene: TRBD1; v_gene: TRBV29-1; abundance: many; CDR3aa: CSVKGGFDTEAFF; CDR3nt: TGCAGCGTTAAAGGGGGCTTCGACACTGAAGCTTTCTTT
j_gene: TRBJ1-2; d_gene: NA; v_gene: TRBV4-1; abundance: many; CDR3aa: CASSQVVSSNYGYTF; CDR3nt: TGCGCCAGCAGCCAAGTTGTTAGCTCGAACTATGGCTACACCTTC